What follows are 20 T cell receptor beta chains derived from one specimen sequenced in a study of blood T cell repertoires in COVID-19. Sequenced by immunoSEQ multiplex PCR; TCRdb stores in-frame clones only, minus some. The sample holds about 250,000 clones, approximately 86% seen once. Sequencing used peripheral blood. The receptors come from a woman aged 55-70 years who had recovered from COVID-19.

The chain carries TRBV6-6 and TRBJ2-2, with 9 bases matching TRBD1. From germline, CDR1 is MNHNY and CDR2 SVGAGI (reference sequence). V was pared by 6 bases and J by 6 bases, with 8 bases of the junction left unmatched. The CDR3 runs to 15 residues. The CDR3, as DNA: TGTGCCAGCAGGGAACAGGGGGCACGGCCCGGGGAGCTGTTTTTT. Its protein product is CASREQGARPGELFF.

The chain uses TRBV24-1 and TRBJ1-5; 7 bases fit TRBD1. Germline V CDR1 and CDR2: KGHDR, SFDVKD. The CDR3 spans 16 residues. Unmatched junction bases numbered 4, after V lost 0 bases and J lost 3 bases. In DNA, the CDR3 is TGTGCCACCAGTGATTTGGGCAGGGGGGACAATCAGCCCCAGCATTTT. It is translated as CATSDLGRGDNQPQHF.

CDR3 nucleotide sequence: TGTGCCAGCAGCTATACTAGACAGGGCGAGCAGTACTTC. Its protein product is CASSYTRQGEQYF. The chain employs TRBV7-9 and TRBJ2-7; TRBD1 matches at 7 bases. V lost 4 bases and J lost 6; bases outside the gene matches: 6. The germline V gene has CDR1 SEHNR and CDR2 FQNEAQ (reference sequence). This CDR3 has 13 amino acids.

This chain uses TRBV15 with TRBJ1-3, with D hard to call. This CDR3 comprises 18 residues. Looked up from germline, CDR1 is LNHNV and CDR2 is YYDKDF (reference sequence). V lost 0 bases, J lost 2 bases, and 17 bases lay in between. This chain's CDR3 is CATSRDHSRVQAGNTIYF. CDR3 sequence (DNA): TGTGCCACCAGCAGAGATCATTCGAGGGTGCAGGCTGGAAACACCATATATTTT.

Only a few counts were recorded for this clone. The rearrangement uses TRBV27 and TRBJ1-5; D is ambiguous. CDR1 is MNHEY, CDR2 SMNVEV, per germline (reference sequence). V was pared by 5 bases and J by 5 bases, with 10 bases between. CDR3 size: 13 residues. The CDR3 DNA sequence: TGTGCCAGCAGTGTTTCCTTTTATCAGCCCCAGCATTTT. This gives the protein CASSVSFYQPQHF.

The chain combines TRBV19 with TRBJ1-5; tentatively, D is TRBD1 (5 bases). The V gene lost 7 bases and the J gene lost 1 base, with 14 bases spanning the gap. The CDR3 extends over 15 amino acids. Germline V gene sequence: CDR1 LNHDA, CDR2 SQIVND (reference sequence). The CDR3 DNA is TGTGCCAGTAAATGGAGCGGGGGAAGCAATCAGCCCCAGCATTTT. It translates to CASKWSGGSNQPQHF.

J is TRBJ1-2 and V is TRBV28, with D unresolved. Trimming pared 5 bases from V and 4 bases from J, leaving 11 bases between. This CDR3 has 13 residues. Per the germline V gene, CDR1 is MDHEN and CDR2 is SYDVKM. The CDR3 is CASSPYHGYGYTF. The CDR3 DNA sequence: TGTGCCAGCAGTCCCTACCACGGCTATGGCTACACCTTC.

V usage is TRBV19 and J usage is TRBJ1-6; 10 bases match TRBD1. There are 13 residues in the CDR3. CDR1 LNHDA and CDR2 SQIVND come from the germline V gene (reference sequence). Losses at the gene ends were 10 bases for V and 10 bases for J; bases not matched to a gene: 7. CDR3 coding DNA: TGTGCCACGCGACAGGGGGCCGGGTCACCCCTCCACTTT. It translates to CATRQGAGSPLHF.

The CDR3: CASCGDSNEQYF. The DNA for the CDR3 is TGTGCCAGCTGCGGGGATTCCAACGAGCAGTACTTC. The genes are TRBV28 and TRBJ2-7; possibly TRBD2 for D (6 bases). From germline, CDR1 is MDHEN and CDR2 SYDVKM. V was trimmed by 8 bases and J by 5 bases, leaving 13 bases between them. The CDR3 sequence is 12 residues long.

This chain joins TRBV7-9 and TRBJ2-5; D perhaps matches TRBD2 (5 bases). Germline values: CDR1 SEHNR, CDR2 FQNEAQ (reference sequence). CDR3 size: 15 residues. Trimming pared 5 bases from V and 2 bases from J, leaving 15 bases between. The CDR3 protein is CASSPGVGLQETQYF. CDR3 DNA sequence: TGTGCCAGCAGCCCCGGGGTAGGCCTACAAGAGACCCAGTACTTC.

CDR3 bases: TGTGCCAGCAGTGGGACAGCTTATTCACCCCTCCACTTT. This gives the protein CASSGTAYSPLHF. V usage is TRBV6-4 and J usage is TRBJ1-6; a possible D gene is TRBD1 (6 bases). V was trimmed by 4 bases and J by 8 bases, leaving 9 bases between them. The CDR3 consists of 13 residues. Germline V gives CDR1 MRHNA, CDR2 SNTAGT.

The rearrangement uses TRBV12-3 or TRBV12-4 and TRBJ2-1, with D possibly TRBD1 on 5 matching bases. The CDR3 totals 13 residues. V was pared by 6 bases and J by 5 bases, with 11 bases between. The CDR3 DNA follows: TGTGCCAGCAGGGACCGACAGAACAATGAGCAGTTCTTC. Translated, it gives CASRDRQNNEQFF.

This clone was recorded many times. This chain uses TRBV9 with TRBJ2-7, with 7 bases that match TRBD1. With V trimmed by 2 bases and J by 6 bases, 11 bases remained unmatched. The CDR3 runs 15 residues. CDR1 and CDR2 (germline): SGDLS, YYNGEE. In nucleotides, the CDR3 is TGTGCCAGCAGCGTCGGGACAGATCCCCTCGGCGAGCAGTACTTC. Residues: CASSVGTDPLGEQYF.

The rearrangement links TRBV6-1 to TRBJ2-3; TRBD2 agrees at 10 bases. From germline, CDR1 is MNHNS and CDR2 SASEGT. The CDR3 runs to 18 residues. The ends lost 4 bases at V and 10 bases at J; junction bases unmatched: 20. CDR3 sequence (DNA): TGTGCCAGCAGTGCCCCCTTCCGGTCTAGCGGGGGCCCTGGGTCGCAGTATTTT. Protein product: CASSAPFRSSGGPGSQYF.

This chain joins TRBV5-1 and TRBJ2-3; TRBD1 is a possible D gene (6 bases). This CDR3 has 15 amino acids. Germline CDR1 SGHRS, CDR2 YFSETQ. Deletions cut 3 bases from V and 1 base from J, with 12 bases between. The CDR3 DNA reads TGCGCCAGCAGCTCCGACAGGCTCCGCACAGATACGCAGTATTTT. It is translated as CASSSDRLRTDTQYF.

This clone was picked up a small number of times. J is TRBJ1-1 and V is TRBV10-3, with no clear D. The CDR3 covers 13 residues. V shed 6 bases and J shed 4 bases, with 12 bases lying between them. The germline V gene has CDR1 ENHRY and CDR2 SYGVKD. The CDR3 nucleotides are TGTGCCATCAGCAACGGAGGATCCACTGAAGCTTTCTTT. This encodes CAISNGGSTEAFF.

The chain employs TRBV18 and TRBJ1-5, with 9 bases lining up with TRBD1. V lost 1 base to trimming and J lost 8 bases; unmatched junction nucleotides: 9. This CDR3 region has 16 residues. Germline V gene sequence: CDR1 KGHSH, CDR2 LQKENI. The CDR3 nucleotides are TGTGCCAGCTCACCACGGATGACAGGGGGGGAAGAGCCCCAGCATTTT. Translating it yields CASSPRMTGGEEPQHF.

The V and J genes are TRBV28 and TRBJ1-2, with TRBD1 matching 12 bases. From germline, CDR1 is MDHEN and CDR2 SYDVKM. J lost 7 bases, V lost 6 bases, and 6 bases had no gene match. The CDR3 loop spans 14 amino acids. The CDR3 DNA is TGTGCCAGCAGGTCCGGGACAGGGGGCTTTGGCTACACCTTC. Amino acids: CASRSGTGGFGYTF.

The rearrangement joins TRBV18 to TRBJ2-1; 10 positions match TRBD1. CDR3 length: 15 amino acids. V lost 6 bases to trimming and J lost 5 bases; unmatched junction nucleotides: 7. Germline V lookup: CDR1 KGHSH, CDR2 LQKENI. The CDR3 region is CASSGGQGYNNEQFF. DNA for the CDR3: TGTGCCAGCTCGGGGGGACAGGGGTATAACAATGAGCAGTTCTTC.

For this clone: A much larger clone differs by one base, so this may be a read error. V gene TRBV7-3 combines with J gene TRBJ1-1, with 9 bases that match TRBD1. CDR1 SGHTA and CDR2 FQGTGA come from the germline V gene. V gave up 5 bases and J gave up 5 bases; unmatched junction bases: 3. CDR3 length equals 13 residues. The CDR3 region has the DNA TGTGCCAGCAGCCGGGGACAGGGAACTGAAGCTTTCTTT. It translates to CASSRGQGTEAFF.